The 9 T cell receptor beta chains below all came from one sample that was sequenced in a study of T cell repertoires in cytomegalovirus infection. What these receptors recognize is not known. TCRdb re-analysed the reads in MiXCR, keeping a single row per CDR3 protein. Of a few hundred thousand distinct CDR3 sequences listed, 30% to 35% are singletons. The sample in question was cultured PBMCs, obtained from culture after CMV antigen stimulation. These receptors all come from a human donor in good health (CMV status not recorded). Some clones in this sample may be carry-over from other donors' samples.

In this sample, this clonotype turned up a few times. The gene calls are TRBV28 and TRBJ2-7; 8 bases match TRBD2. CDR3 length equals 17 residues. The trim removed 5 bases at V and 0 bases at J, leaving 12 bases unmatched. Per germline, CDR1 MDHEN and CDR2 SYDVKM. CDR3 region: CASSPILGSGSSYEQYF. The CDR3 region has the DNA TGTGCCAGCAGTCCCATCTTGGGGAGCGGGAGCTCCTACGAGCAGTACTTC. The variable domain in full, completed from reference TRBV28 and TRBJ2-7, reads DVKVTQSSRYLVKRTGEKVFLECVQDMDHENMFWYRQDPGLGLRLIYFSYDVKMKEKGDIPEGYSVSREKKERFSLILESASTNQTSMYLCASSPILGSGSSYEQYFGPGTRLTVT.

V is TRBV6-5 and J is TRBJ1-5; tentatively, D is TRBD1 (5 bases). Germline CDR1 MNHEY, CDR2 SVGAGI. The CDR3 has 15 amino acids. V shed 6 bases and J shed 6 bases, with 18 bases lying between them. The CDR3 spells CASSQGRVTGQPQHF. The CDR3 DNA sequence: TGTGCCAGCAGCCAGGGACGGGTAACGGGTCAGCCCCAGCATTTT.

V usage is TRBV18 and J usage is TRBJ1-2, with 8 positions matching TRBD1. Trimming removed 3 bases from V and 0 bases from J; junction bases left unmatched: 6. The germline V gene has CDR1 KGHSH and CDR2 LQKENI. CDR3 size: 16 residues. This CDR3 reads CASSPDRGISNYGYTF. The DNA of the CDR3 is TGTGCCAGCTCACCCGACAGGGGAATCTCTAACTATGGCTACACCTTC.

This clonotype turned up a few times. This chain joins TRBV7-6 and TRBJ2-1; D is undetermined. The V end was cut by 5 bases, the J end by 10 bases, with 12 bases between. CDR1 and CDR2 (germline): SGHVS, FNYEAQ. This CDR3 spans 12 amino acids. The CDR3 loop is CASSPPFGEQFF. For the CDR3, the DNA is TGTGCCAGCAGCCCCCCTTTTGGGGAGCAGTTCTTC.

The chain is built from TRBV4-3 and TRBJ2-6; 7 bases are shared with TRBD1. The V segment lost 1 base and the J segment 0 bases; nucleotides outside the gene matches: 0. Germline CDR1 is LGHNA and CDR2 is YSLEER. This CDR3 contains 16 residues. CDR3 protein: CASSQGTGSGANVLTF. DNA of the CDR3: TGCGCCAGCAGCCAAGGGACAGGCTCTGGGGCCAACGTCCTGACTTTC.

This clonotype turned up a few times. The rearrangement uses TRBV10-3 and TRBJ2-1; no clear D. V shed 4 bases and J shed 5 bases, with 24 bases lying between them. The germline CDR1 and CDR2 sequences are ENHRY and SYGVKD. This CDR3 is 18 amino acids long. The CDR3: CAISVGLYPPGGNNEQFF. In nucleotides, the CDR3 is TGTGCCATCAGTGTTGGGTTATACCCGCCGGGTGGGAACAATGAGCAGTTCTTC.

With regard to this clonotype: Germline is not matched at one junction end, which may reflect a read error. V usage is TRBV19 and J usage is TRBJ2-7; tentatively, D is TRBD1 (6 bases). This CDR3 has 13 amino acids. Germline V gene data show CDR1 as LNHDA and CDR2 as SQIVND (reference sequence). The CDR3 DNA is TGTGCCGGTAGTATAGGCAGGGGCTACGAGCAGTACTTC. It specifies CAGSIGRGYEQYF. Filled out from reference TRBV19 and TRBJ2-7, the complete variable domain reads DGGITQSPKYLFRKEGQNVTLSCEQNLNHDAMYWYRQDPGQGLRLIYYSQIVNDFQKGDIAEGYSVSREKKESFPLTVTSAQKNPTAFYLCAGSIGRGYEQYFGPGTRLTVT.

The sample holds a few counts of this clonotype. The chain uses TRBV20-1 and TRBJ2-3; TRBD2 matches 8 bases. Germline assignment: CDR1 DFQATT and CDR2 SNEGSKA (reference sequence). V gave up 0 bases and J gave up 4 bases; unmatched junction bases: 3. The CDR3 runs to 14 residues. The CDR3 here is CSARDLAGADTQYF. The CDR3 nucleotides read TGCAGTGCTAGAGATCTAGCGGGCGCAGATACGCAGTATTTT.

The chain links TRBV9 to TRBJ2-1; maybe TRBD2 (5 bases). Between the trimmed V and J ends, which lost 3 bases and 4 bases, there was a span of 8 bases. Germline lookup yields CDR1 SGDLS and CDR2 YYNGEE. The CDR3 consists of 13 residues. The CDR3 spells CASSELDYNEQFF. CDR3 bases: TGTGCCAGCAGCGAACTAGATTACAATGAGCAGTTCTTC. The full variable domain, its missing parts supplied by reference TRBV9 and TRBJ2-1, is DSGVTQTPKHLITATGQRVTLRCSPRSGDLSVYWYQQSLDQGLQFLIQYYNGEERAKGNILERFSAQQFPDLHSELNLSSLELGDSALYFCASSELDYNEQFFGPGTRLTVL.